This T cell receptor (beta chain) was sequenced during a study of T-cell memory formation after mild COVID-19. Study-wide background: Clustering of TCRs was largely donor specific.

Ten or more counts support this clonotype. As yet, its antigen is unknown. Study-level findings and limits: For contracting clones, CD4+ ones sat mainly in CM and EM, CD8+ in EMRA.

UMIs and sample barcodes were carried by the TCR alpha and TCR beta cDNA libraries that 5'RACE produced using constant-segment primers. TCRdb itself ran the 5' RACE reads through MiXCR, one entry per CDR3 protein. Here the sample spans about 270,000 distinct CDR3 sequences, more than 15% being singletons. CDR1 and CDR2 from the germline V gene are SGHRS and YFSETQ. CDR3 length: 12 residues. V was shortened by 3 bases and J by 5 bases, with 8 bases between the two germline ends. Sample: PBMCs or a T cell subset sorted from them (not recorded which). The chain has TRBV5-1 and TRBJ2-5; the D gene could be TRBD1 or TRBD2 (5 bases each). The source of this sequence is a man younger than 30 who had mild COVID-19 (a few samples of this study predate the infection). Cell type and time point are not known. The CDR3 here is CASSWGRETQYF. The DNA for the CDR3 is TGCGCCAGCAGCTGGGGACGGGAGACCCAGTACTTC.